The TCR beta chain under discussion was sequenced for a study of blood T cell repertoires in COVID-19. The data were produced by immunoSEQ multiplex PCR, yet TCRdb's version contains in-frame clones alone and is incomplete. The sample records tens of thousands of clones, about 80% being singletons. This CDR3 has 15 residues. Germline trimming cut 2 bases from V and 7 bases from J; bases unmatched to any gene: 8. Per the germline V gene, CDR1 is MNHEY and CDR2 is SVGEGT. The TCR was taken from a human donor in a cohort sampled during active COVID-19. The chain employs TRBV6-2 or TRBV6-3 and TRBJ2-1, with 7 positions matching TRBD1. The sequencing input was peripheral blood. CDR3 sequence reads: CASSYNEGAGNEQFF. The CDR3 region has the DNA TGTGCCAGCAGTTACAATGAGGGGGCAGGGAATGAGCAGTTCTTC.